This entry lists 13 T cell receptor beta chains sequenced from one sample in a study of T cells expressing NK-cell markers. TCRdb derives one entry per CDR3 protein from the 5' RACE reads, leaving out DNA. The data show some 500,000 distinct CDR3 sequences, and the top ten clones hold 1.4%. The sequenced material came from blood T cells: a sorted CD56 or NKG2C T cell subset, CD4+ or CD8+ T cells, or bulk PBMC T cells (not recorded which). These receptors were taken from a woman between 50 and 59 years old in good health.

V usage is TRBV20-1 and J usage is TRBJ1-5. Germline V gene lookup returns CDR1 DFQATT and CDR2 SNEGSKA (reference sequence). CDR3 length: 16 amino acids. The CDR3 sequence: CSAWDGQLFSNQPQHF.

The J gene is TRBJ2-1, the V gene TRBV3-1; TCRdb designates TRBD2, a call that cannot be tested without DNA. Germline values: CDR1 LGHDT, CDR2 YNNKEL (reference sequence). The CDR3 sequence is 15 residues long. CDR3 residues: CASSQELPYGSEQFF.

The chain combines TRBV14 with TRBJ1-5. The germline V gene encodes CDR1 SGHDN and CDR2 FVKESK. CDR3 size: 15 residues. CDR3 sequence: CASSPRAYSNQPQHF.

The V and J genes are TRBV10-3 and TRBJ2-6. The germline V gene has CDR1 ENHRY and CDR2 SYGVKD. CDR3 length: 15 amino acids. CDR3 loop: CAISDTVTGANVLTF.

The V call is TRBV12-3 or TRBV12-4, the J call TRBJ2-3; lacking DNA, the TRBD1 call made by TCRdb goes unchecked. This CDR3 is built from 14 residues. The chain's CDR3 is CASSLRDPGDTQYF.

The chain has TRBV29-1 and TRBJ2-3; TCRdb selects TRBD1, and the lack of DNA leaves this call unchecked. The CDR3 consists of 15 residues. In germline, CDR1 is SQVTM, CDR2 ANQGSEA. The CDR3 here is CSVEGPGGPTDTQYF.

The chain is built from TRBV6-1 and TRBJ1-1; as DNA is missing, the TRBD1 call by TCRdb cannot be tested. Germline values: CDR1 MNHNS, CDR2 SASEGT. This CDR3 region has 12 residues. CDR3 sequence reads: CASSERGMEAFF.

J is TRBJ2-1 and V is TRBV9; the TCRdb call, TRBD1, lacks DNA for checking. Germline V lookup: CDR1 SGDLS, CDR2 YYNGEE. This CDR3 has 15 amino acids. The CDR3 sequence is CASSPPASSYNEQFF.

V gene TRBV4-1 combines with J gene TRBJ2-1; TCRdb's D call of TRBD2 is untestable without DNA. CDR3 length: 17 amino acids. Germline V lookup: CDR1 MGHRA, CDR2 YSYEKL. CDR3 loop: CASSPDQTSGSRNEQFF.

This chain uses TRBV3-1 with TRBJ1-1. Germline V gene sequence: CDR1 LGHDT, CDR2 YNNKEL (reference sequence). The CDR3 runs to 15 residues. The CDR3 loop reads CASAGTPPMNTEAFF.

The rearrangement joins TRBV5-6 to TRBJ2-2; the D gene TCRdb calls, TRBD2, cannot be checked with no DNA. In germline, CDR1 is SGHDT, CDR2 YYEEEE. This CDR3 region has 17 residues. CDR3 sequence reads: CASSLISGRARGGELFF.

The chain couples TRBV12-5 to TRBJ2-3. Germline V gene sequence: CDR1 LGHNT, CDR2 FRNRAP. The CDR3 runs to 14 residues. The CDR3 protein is CASGPAGRTDTQYF.

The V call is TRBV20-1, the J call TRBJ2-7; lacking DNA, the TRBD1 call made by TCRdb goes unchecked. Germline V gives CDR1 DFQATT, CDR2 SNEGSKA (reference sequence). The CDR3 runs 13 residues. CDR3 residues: CSAIRDRGYEQYF.